These 25 T cell receptor beta chains originate from one sample sequenced in a study of neoadjuvant anti-PD-1 for oral cavity cancer. Repertoires were generated with immunoSEQ multiplex PCR, while TCRdb's copy carries only in-frame clones and drops some. This sample has 55,000 to 80,000 clones; less than 90% occur once, and the top ten carry 2.5% to 3%. Time point defined: after neoadjuvant nivolumab, at surgical resection. The specimen comprised PBMCs, sampled after nivolumab (anti-PD-1) treatment. These receptor sequences come from a person between 40 and 85 years old with oral cavity squamous cell carcinoma.

This clone was observed a single time. This rearrangement joins TRBV5-1 to TRBJ1-6; D call uncertain. The germline V gene has CDR1 SGHRS and CDR2 YFSETQ. The CDR3 sequence is 17 residues long. Trimming cost V 0 bases and J 0 bases, with 10 bases left between them. CDR3 loop: CASSLVGSSSYNSPLHF. CDR3 sequence (DNA): TGCGCCAGCAGCTTGGTGGGCAGTAGCTCCTATAATTCACCCCTCCACTTT.

V usage is TRBV4-1 and J usage is TRBJ2-5; 7 nucleotides match TRBD1. Per the germline V gene, CDR1 is MGHRA and CDR2 is YSYEKL. Trimming removed 1 base from V and 1 base from J; junction bases left unmatched: 6. The CDR3 is 16 amino acids. The CDR3 sequence: CASSQGDRGGQETQYF. CDR3 in DNA: TGCGCCAGCAGCCAAGGGGACAGAGGGGGCCAAGAGACCCAGTACTTC.

The chain couples TRBV13 to TRBJ2-1, with D possibly matching TRBD1 (6 bases). CDR3 length: 17 amino acids. Germline V gene sequence: CDR1 PRHDT, CDR2 FYEKMQ (reference sequence). V was pared by 0 bases and J by 7 bases, with 19 bases between. The CDR3 reads CASSLGILDRQGNEQFF. The CDR3 DNA is TGTGCCAGCAGCTTAGGGATTTTGGACAGACAAGGGAATGAGCAGTTCTTC.

The chain employs TRBV9 and TRBJ2-7; 9 positions agree with TRBD1. The CDR3 runs to 15 residues. J gave up 2 bases and V 4 bases, and 7 bases lay outside the gene matches. Germline values: CDR1 SGDLS, CDR2 YYNGEE. The chain's CDR3 is CASSPPGTGTYEQYF. In DNA, the CDR3 is TGTGCCAGCAGCCCTCCCGGGACAGGGACCTACGAGCAGTACTTC.

The chain uses TRBV5-1 and TRBJ2-6; TRBD1 matches 9 bases. Looked up from germline, CDR1 is SGHRS and CDR2 is YFSETQ. The CDR3 runs 18 residues. V trimming: 0 bases; J trimming: 0 bases; junction bases outside the gene matches: 4. The chain's CDR3 is CASSLGWTGDSGANVLTF. Written as DNA, the CDR3 is TGCGCCAGCAGCTTGGGATGGACAGGGGACTCTGGGGCCAACGTCCTGACTTTC.

The V and J genes are TRBV30 and TRBJ2-7; 7 nucleotides align to TRBD2. Germline assignment: CDR1 GTSNPN and CDR2 SVGIG (reference sequence). The CDR3 extends over 16 amino acids. J lost 1 base, V lost 3 bases, and 12 bases had no gene match. The CDR3 loop is CAWRTPGGRGSYEQYF. The CDR3 DNA is TGTGCCTGGAGAACTCCCGGGGGGAGGGGATCCTACGAGCAGTACTTC.

The chain has TRBV6-6 and TRBJ1-1; no reliable D call. Germline V lookup: CDR1 MNHNY, CDR2 SVGAGI (reference sequence). The CDR3 spans 12 residues. The ends were cut back, 4 bases at V and 1 base at J, with 4 bases in the middle. The DNA of the CDR3 is TGTGCCAGCAGTTTCAGGAACACTGAAGCTTTCTTT. This gives the protein CASSFRNTEAFF.

This sequence joins TRBV6-1 and TRBJ2-1; 7 bases map to TRBD2. CDR1 and CDR2 (germline): MNHNS, SASEGT. Trimming cost V 8 bases and J 0 bases; bases outside gene matches: 7. There are 15 residues in the CDR3. CDR3 loop: CASRGDLSSYNEQFF. For the CDR3, the DNA is TGTGCCAGCCGGGGGGACTTAAGCTCCTACAATGAGCAGTTCTTC.

In this sample, this clone turned up once. This chain links TRBV25-1 with TRBJ2-2, with 7 nucleotides matching TRBD1. V lost 8 bases and J lost 4; bases outside the gene matches: 7. The germline CDR1 and CDR2 sequences are MGHDK and SYGVNS. There are 14 residues in the CDR3. CDR3: CASRKGAGTGELFF. Written as DNA, the CDR3 is TGTGCCAGCCGGAAGGGGGCGGGCACCGGGGAGCTGTTTTTT.

The V gene is TRBV7-9, the J gene TRBJ1-2; D not resolved. Per germline, CDR1 SEHNR and CDR2 FQNEAQ (reference sequence). Trimming shortened V by 1 base and J by 8 bases, and 11 bases separated the two germline ends. CDR3 length equals 13 residues. The CDR3 DNA reads TGTGCCAGCAGCTTAGGACTATTGGGAGGCTACACCTTC. Residues: CASSLGLLGGYTF. The whole variable domain, filled in from reference TRBV7-9 and TRBJ1-2, reads DTGVSQNPRHKITKRGQNVTFRCDPISEHNRLYWYRQTLGQGPEFLTYFQNEAQLEKSRLLSDRFSAERPKGSFSTLEIQRTEQGDSAMYLCASSLGLLGGYTFGSGTRLTVV.

The chain has TRBV5-4 and TRBJ2-5; D perhaps matches TRBD1 (6 bases). V gave up 5 bases and J gave up 7 bases, with 15 bases separating them. The CDR3 length is 13 residues. Germline assignment: CDR1 SGHNT and CDR2 YYREEE (reference sequence). CDR3 DNA sequence: TGTGCCAGCAGACCCACAGGGTCATGGACCCAGTACTTC. Its translation: CASRPTGSWTQYF.

V and J are TRBV28 and TRBJ1-1; D remains unclear. Germline CDR1 MDHEN, CDR2 SYDVKM. The CDR3 is 14 amino acids. Trimming shortened V by 8 bases and J by 5 bases, and 18 bases separated the two germline ends. CDR3 in amino acids: CASGLLRVGTEAFF. In nucleotides, the CDR3 is TGTGCCAGCGGTCTACTTCGGGTGGGTACTGAAGCTTTCTTT.

The gene calls are TRBV9 and TRBJ1-3; D is undetermined. The V gene lost 8 bases and the J gene lost 3 bases, with 6 bases spanning the gap. The germline V gene has CDR1 SGDLS and CDR2 YYNGEE. CDR3 length: 11 residues. This chain's CDR3 is CASGYGNTIYF. The CDR3 region has the DNA TGTGCCAGTGGGTATGGAAACACCATATATTTT.

The chain is built from TRBV5-1 and TRBJ2-7, with 8 nucleotides matching TRBD2. The CDR3 extends over 14 amino acids. J gave up 3 bases and V 2 bases, and 4 bases lay outside the gene matches. Germline V gene data show CDR1 as SGHRS and CDR2 as YFSETQ. CDR3 sequence reads: CASSFVAGNYEQYF. CDR3 bases: TGCGCCAGCAGCTTTGTAGCGGGGAACTACGAGCAGTACTTC. Using reference TRBV5-1 and TRBJ2-7 for the parts outside the CDR3, the full variable domain is KAGVTQTPRYLIKTRGQQVTLSCSPISGHRSVSWYQQTPGQGLQFLFEYFSETQRNKGNFPGRFSGRQFSNSRSEMNVSTLELGDSALYLCASSFVAGNYEQYFGPGTRLTVT.

The chain recombines TRBV2 with TRBJ1-2; 8 bases match TRBD1. The CDR3 is 14 amino acids. Germline CDR1 is SNHLY and CDR2 is FYNNEI. V lost 4 bases and J lost 8; bases outside the gene matches: 9. CDR3 loop: CASSGQGSGGGYTF. CDR3 coding DNA: TGTGCCAGCAGTGGACAGGGGTCCGGAGGAGGCTACACCTTC.

The genes are TRBV4-1 and TRBJ1-3; D not resolved. Germline V CDR1 and CDR2: MGHRA, YSYEKL. The CDR3 sequence is 16 residues long. The germline V and J ends were trimmed by 0 bases and 4 bases, with 13 bases remaining between them. The chain's CDR3 is CASSQDKGGLGNTIYF. As DNA, the CDR3 is TGCGCCAGCAGCCAAGATAAGGGAGGACTCGGAAACACCATATATTTT.

The V call is TRBV10-3, the J call TRBJ1-5, with no clear D. Trimming removed 2 bases at V and 5 bases at J, with 4 bases between. This CDR3 region has 12 residues. Germline loops: CDR1 ENHRY, CDR2 SYGVKD. The DNA of the CDR3 is TGTGCCATCAGTGAGACAGATCAGCCCCAGCATTTT. It specifies CAISETDQPQHF.

This sequence joins TRBV7-9 and TRBJ2-2; TRBD1 might be the D (5 bases). CDR3 length: 15 amino acids. CDR1 is SEHNR and CDR2 is FQNEAQ in the germline V gene (reference sequence). Trimming left V 0 bases short and J 4 bases short, with 9 bases between. CDR3: CASSLATETTGELFF. Written as DNA, the CDR3 is TGTGCCAGCAGCTTAGCGACAGAGACCACCGGGGAGCTGTTTTTT. Filled out from reference TRBV7-9 and TRBJ2-2, the complete variable domain reads DTGVSQNPRHKITKRGQNVTFRCDPISEHNRLYWYRQTLGQGPEFLTYFQNEAQLEKSRLLSDRFSAERPKGSFSTLEIQRTEQGDSAMYLCASSLATETTGELFFGEGSRLTVL.

The chain combines TRBV5-1 with TRBJ2-2; 9 bases are shared with TRBD2. V trimming: 0 bases; J trimming: 5 bases; junction bases outside the gene matches: 2. The CDR3 has 15 residues. The germline gives CDR1 SGHRS, CDR2 YFSETQ. The CDR3 protein is CASSLVAGVTGELFF. In DNA form, the CDR3 reads TGCGCCAGCAGCTTGGTAGCGGGAGTTACCGGGGAGCTGTTTTTT.

The V call is TRBV30, the J call TRBJ2-3, with TRBD2 matching 10 bases. Germline values: CDR1 GTSNPN, CDR2 SVGIG (reference sequence). J was trimmed by 6 bases and V by 4 bases; bases with no gene match: 7. The CDR3 length is 14 residues. The CDR3 loop reads CAWIPSGSRDTQYF. DNA for the CDR3: TGTGCCTGGATCCCTAGCGGGAGTAGGGATACGCAGTATTTT.

The rearrangement joins TRBV5-4 to TRBJ1-3; D ambiguous. CDR1 is SGHNT and CDR2 is YYREEE in the germline V gene (reference sequence). The CDR3 is made up of 15 amino acids. The V end was cut by 1 base, the J end by 2 bases, with 10 bases between. The CDR3 loop is CASSLFRATGNTIYF. The CDR3 DNA follows: TGTGCCAGCAGCTTGTTTCGGGCTACTGGAAACACCATATATTTT.

The rearrangement links TRBV5-4 to TRBJ2-3; TRBD2 agrees at 7 bases. This CDR3 comprises 17 residues. Trimming removed 4 bases from V and 6 bases from J; junction bases left unmatched: 17. In germline, CDR1 is SGHNT, CDR2 YYREEE (reference sequence). CDR3 residues: CASSERAGGSTRDTQYF. The DNA of the CDR3 is TGTGCCAGCAGCGAGAGAGCTGGCGGGAGTACAAGGGATACGCAGTATTTT.

V and J are TRBV9 and TRBJ2-5; 7 bases fit TRBD1. CDR1 and CDR2 (germline): SGDLS, YYNGEE. J gave up 2 bases and V 3 bases, and 10 bases lay outside the gene matches. The CDR3 consists of 16 residues. CDR3 amino acids: CASSAERTGGQETQYF. The CDR3 coding sequence is TGTGCCAGCAGCGCCGAAAGGACAGGTGGACAAGAGACCCAGTACTTC.

This clone appeared once. The chain has TRBV9 and TRBJ2-3; 8 nucleotides match TRBD2. V was pared by 3 bases and J by 4 bases, with 7 bases of the junction left unmatched. Germline V gene lookup returns CDR1 SGDLS and CDR2 YYNGEE. This CDR3 is built from 15 residues. The CDR3 spells CASSENPGGADTQYF. Written as DNA, the CDR3 is TGTGCCAGCAGCGAGAACCCGGGGGGGGCAGATACGCAGTATTTT.

CDR3 nucleotides: TGCGCCAGCAGCTTTGACAACTATGGCTACACCTTC. Translation: CASSFDNYGYTF. V usage is TRBV5-1 and J usage is TRBJ1-2; no firm D call. V lost 2 bases and J 2 bases, leaving 4 bases between the germline ends. CDR1 and CDR2 (germline): SGHRS, YFSETQ. The CDR3 contains 12 residues.